A single sample gave rise to the 5 T cell receptor beta chains below, sequenced in a study of human T cells and chemical hapten exposure. Noted time point: patch test 1, 2 weeks after DPC sensitization. As to treatment: therapeutic diphenylcyclopropenone sensitization with weekly scalp DPC. TCRdb fed the RACE reads into MiXCR, producing one record per CDR3 protein. The table lists about 56,000 distinct CDR3 sequences, 9% to 9.5% of them singletons, with 13% in the top ten. Sequencing used whole blood, obtained in connection with sensitization to the hapten diphenylcyclopropenone (DPC). The receptor set was obtained from a woman aged 40-49 years with alopecia areata. Some clones in this sample may be carry-over from other donors' samples.

This clonotype has a count of ten or more. The gene calls are TRBV21-1 and TRBJ1-5. TRBV21-1 is shown as a pseudogene. The CDR3 covers 14 residues. CDR3 amino acids: CASSFPQTNQPQHF. CDR3 bases: TGTGCCAGCTCCTTTCCGCAGACCAATCAGCCCCAGCATTTT.

This clonotype was counted many times. In DNA form, the CDR3 reads TGTGCCAGCAGTTACCAAGGGGACCGGTCGGCTTTCTTT. Amino acids: CASSYQGDRSAFF. The rearrangement joins TRBV6-2 or TRBV6-3 to TRBJ1-1; possibly TRBD1 for D (5 bases). CDR3 size: 13 residues. Trimming took off 2 bases at V and 11 bases at J, with 15 bases between the two ends. Germline lookup yields CDR1 MNHEY and CDR2 SVGEGT.

V and J are TRBV30 and TRBJ2-3; 8 bases are shared with TRBD2. Germline V gene data show CDR1 as GTSNPN and CDR2 as SVGIG (reference sequence). The trim removed 2 bases at V and 1 base at J, leaving 2 bases unmatched. The CDR3 contains 14 residues. Here the CDR3 DNA reads TGTGCCTGGAGTCAAGCGGGGGGCACAGATACGCAGTATTTT. Protein sequence: CAWSQAGGTDTQYF.

In the case of this clonotype: Relative to the germline gene, one junction end is altered; a read error may explain this. The chain carries TRBV6-1 and TRBJ2-1; D may be TRBD2 (6 bases). Germline V gives CDR1 MNHNS, CDR2 SASEGT. CDR3 size: 12 residues. The DNA for the CDR3 is TGTGCCAGCAGTGAAGCGGGGGGTAGCCGGCTCTTC. It yields the protein CASSEAGGSRLF.

This clonotype showed up many times. The rearrangement joins TRBV20-1 to TRBJ2-7; 10 bases agree with TRBD1. CDR3 length equals 13 residues. Germline trimming cut 5 bases from V and 2 bases from J; bases unmatched to any gene: 3. The V gene's germline CDR1 is DFQATT and CDR2 SNEGSKA (reference sequence). For the CDR3, the DNA is TGCAGTGCTGCCGGACAGGGGGCCTACGAGCAGTACTTC. Protein product: CSAAGQGAYEQYF.